This entry features one T cell receptor (beta chain) sequence. Its antigen is not identified. The data were obtained in a study of cytomegalovirus exposure and HLA in healthy donors. Both 60 Vbeta primers and 13 Jbeta primers went into the PCR. Authors' processing steps: Later, an analysis found 75 million to 100 million unique TCR beta chains, and 8.5 million to 12 million of these were shared. Profiling relied on immunoSEQ multiplex PCR, and the TCRdb table lists in-frame clones only, not all of them. The V and J calls and clone size are taken from that table; D and trimming were inferred from the DNA. This table holds more than 70,000 clones. Study findings and constraints: TRBV6-2, TRBV6-3 and some other V segments were unresolvable in 87-base-pair reads. Based on reports, TCR beta sequences accurately predicted HLA-A and HLA-B alleles for most subjects.

The V gene's germline CDR1 is WNHNN and CDR2 SYGVQD (reference sequence). V lost 5 bases and J lost 4; bases outside the gene matches: 6. The CDR3 covers 14 residues. V usage is TRBV10-1 and J usage is TRBJ1-2; TRBD1 aligns across 8 bases. The sequenced sample was PBMCs. This TCR derives from a woman aged 55-69 years in good health and CMV-seronegative. CDR3 loop: CASSPTGDIYGYTF. The CDR3 DNA is TGCGCCAGCAGTCCGACAGGGGATATCTATGGCTACACCTTC.